This is a list of T cell receptor beta chains from one sample in a study of OX40 agonist ivuxolimab in advanced cancers. The table came from immunoSEQ multiplex PCR; TCRdb's copy has only in-frame clones and leaves some out. The profile covers fewer than 85,000 clones, with under 85% appearing a single time and around 0.49% taken by the ten largest. This sample comprised CD4+ or CD8+ T cells sorted from blood, obtained in a trial of the OX40 agonist ivuxolimab. The receptors shown here come from an adult with an advanced solid tumor such as melanoma, head and neck, liver or kidney cancer. Each CDR3 is given with its conserved first and last residue. The D gene is left open where the match is weak. Where a row states a size, it is once, few, many or the class of an expanded clone; other rows omit it.

V gene	D gene	J gene	clone size	CDR3 DNA	CDR3 protein
TRBV6-6	.	TRBJ1-5	once	TGTGCCAGCAGTTCTACGCTTCAGCCCCAGCATTTT	CASSSTLQPQHF
TRBV7-9	.	TRBJ2-1	.	TGTGCCAGCAGCTTTTACCGGACTCTTCAAAATGAGCAGTTCTTC	CASSFYRTLQNEQFF
TRBV29-1	.	TRBJ2-2	.	TGCAGCGTTACAGGTCCGCTCTTTGACACCGGGGAGCTGTTTTTT	CSVTGPLFDTGELFF
TRBV21-1	.	TRBJ2-3	.	TGTGCCAGCAGCGTTCCACCCGGCAGTAGCGGGGGGGAGGATACGCAGTATTTT	CASSVPPGSSGGEDTQYF
TRBV11-2	.	TRBJ1-3	.	TGTGCCAGCAGCTTGGCTGGACAGCCGGGATCCATATATTTT	CASSLAGQPGSIYF
TRBV4-2	TRBD1	TRBJ2-5	.	TGTGCCAGCAGCCAAGGAAACCTGGCGGGACAGGGCCAAGAGACCCAGTACTTC	CASSQGNLAGQGQETQYF
TRBV27	.	TRBJ1-5	.	TGTGCCAGCAGCCGACAGTTAGTTAGCAATCAGCCCCAGCATTTT	CASSRQLVSNQPQHF
TRBV18	.	TRBJ2-1	.	TGTGCCAGCTCACCCACATACAAAGATGGTGAGCAGTTCTTC	CASSPTYKDGEQFF
TRBV7-8	.	TRBJ2-6	.	TGTGCCAGCAGCTTAGTGTCACAGTATCTCTCTGGGGCCAACGTCCTGACTTTC	CASSLVSQYLSGANVLTF
TRBV2	TRBD1	TRBJ2-1	.	TGTGCCAGCAGTGTAAGGGGGCAGGACAATGAGCAGTTCTTC	CASSVRGQDNEQFF
TRBV14	TRBD2	TRBJ2-7	few	TGTGCCAGCAGCCAAGATCACATTCGCGGGGGGACCTACGAGCAGTACTTC	CASSQDHIRGGTYEQYF
TRBV7-2	TRBD1	TRBJ2-2	.	TGTGCCAGCAGCTCGGCGGGACAGGCTACCGGGGAGCTGTTTTTT	CASSSAGQATGELFF
TRBV5-1	TRBD2	TRBJ2-3	.	TGCGCCAGCACCCTAGCGGGACGGAGCACAGATACGCAGTATTTT	CASTLAGRSTDTQYF
TRBV5-1	.	TRBJ1-1	once	TGCGCCAGCACCCCCGGCGGGGTTAACACTGAAGCTTTCTTT	CASTPGGVNTEAFF
TRBV4-1	.	TRBJ2-5	.	TGCGCCAGCAGCCAAGACTTTACAGGGGAGACCCAGTACTTC	CASSQDFTGETQYF
TRBV28	TRBD1	TRBJ2-2	.	TGTGCCAGCAGCCGGGGACAGAGCTTCACCGAGCTGTTTTTT	CASSRGQSFTELFF
TRBV7-2	.	TRBJ1-6	.	TGTGCCAGCAGCTTAGCGCCCCGCCAGGATTCACCCCTCCACTTT	CASSLAPRQDSPLHF
TRBV28	TRBD1	TRBJ1-3	.	TGTGCCAGCAGTTGGACAGGGTCTAGAAACACCATATATTTT	CASSWTGSRNTIYF
TRBV27	.	TRBJ2-1	.	TGTGCCAGCAGTCCCCTGAGGGGGGCGGATGGGAATGAGCAGTTCTTC	CASSPLRGADGNEQFF
TRBV6-1	.	TRBJ2-2	once	TGTGCCAGCAGTGATTTATCGGGCGGCGGCACCGGGGAGCTGTTTTTT	CASSDLSGGGTGELFF
TRBV2	.	TRBJ2-7	.	TGTGCCAGCAGTCAAACAGGGTACGAGCAGTACTTC	CASSQTGYEQYF
TRBV10-3	TRBD1	TRBJ1-2	.	TGTGCCATCAGCGCGCGGACAGGGGATGGCTACACCTTC	CAISARTGDGYTF
TRBV2	TRBD1	TRBJ1-2	.	TGTGCCAGTGTACGGGACAGACGCTATGGCTACACCTTC	CASVRDRRYGYTF
TRBV30	.	TRBJ1-5	.	TGTGCCTGGGCCGGGACCACCAATCAGCCCCAGCATTTT	CAWAGTTNQPQHF
TRBV28	TRBD2	TRBJ2-3	once	TGTGCCAGCGGGAAAGCGGGAGTTTATACGCAGTATTTT	CASGKAGVYTQYF
TRBV7-6	TRBD2	TRBJ2-1	.	TGTGCCAGCAGGACGGGGGGGCCAGTCGATGAGCAGTTCTTC	CASRTGGPVDEQFF
TRBV28	TRBD1	TRBJ1-4	.	TGTGCCAGCAGTTTGGCCAGGGGGGGGGCTCTTGGTGAAAAACTGTTTTTT	CASSLARGGALGEKLFF
TRBV7-6	TRBD2	TRBJ2-2	once	TGTGCCAGCAGCTCAGCGGGGCAGCTGTTTTTT	CASSSAGQLFF
TRBV19	TRBD1	TRBJ2-5	.	TGTGCCAGTAGTAAAAACAGGGGAGAGACCCAGTACTTC	CASSKNRGETQYF
TRBV9	TRBD1	TRBJ2-1	.	TGTGCCAGCAGCGCGCAGGGGGCCCCCTACAATGAGCAGTTCTTC	CASSAQGAPYNEQFF
TRBV6-6	TRBD1	TRBJ1-2	.	TGTGCCAGCAGCCAATCCAGGGACAGGGGCGACGGCTACACCTTC	CASSQSRDRGDGYTF
TRBV11-2	.	TRBJ2-2	once	TGTGCCAGCAGCTTAGGTTGGAACACCTACACCGGGGAGCTGTTTTTT	CASSLGWNTYTGELFF
TRBV5-5	.	TRBJ2-5	.	TGTGCCAGCAGCTTGTCTGGGGGCGCGGGAGAGACCCAGTACTTC	CASSLSGGAGETQYF
TRBV30	TRBD1	TRBJ2-4	.	TGTGCCTGGAGTTCTGGGAAGGGGGCCGGGGCCAAAAACATTCAGTACTTC	CAWSSGKGAGAKNIQYF
TRBV9	.	TRBJ2-3	.	TGTGCCAGCAGCGTAACGCATACCACAGATACGCAGTATTTT	CASSVTHTTDTQYF
TRBV9	.	TRBJ2-7	.	TGTGCCAGCAGCGCGGGTGGTTCAGTCTACGAGCAGTACTTC	CASSAGGSVYEQYF
TRBV5-4	.	TRBJ2-7	.	TGTGCCAGCAGCCAGTCCGGGACGGGACCCTACGAGCAGTACTTC	CASSQSGTGPYEQYF
TRBV18	.	TRBJ2-3	.	TGTGCCAGCTCACAGACTCAGCAGGGCACAGATACGCAGTATTTT	CASSQTQQGTDTQYF
TRBV11-3	TRBD2	TRBJ2-1	.	TGTGCCAGCAGCTTAGGTACTACTAGCGGGGGGGTTTCCTACAATGAGCAGTTCTTC	CASSLGTTSGGVSYNEQFF
TRBV27	.	TRBJ2-2	.	TGTGCCAGCAGTTGGGACTTCCGACAGGGAGGGTTGACCGGGGAGCTGTTTTTT	CASSWDFRQGGLTGELFF
TRBV18	.	TRBJ2-3	few	TGTGCCAGCTCACCACAGAACTCCTTTAGGGACCTTACGCAGTATTTT	CASSPQNSFRDLTQYF
TRBV28	TRBD1	TRBJ1-1	.	TGTGCCAGCAGTTTACTAATGCAGGGGGCACGGACTGAAGCTTTCTTT	CASSLLMQGARTEAFF
TRBV10-3	TRBD2	TRBJ2-7	.	TGTGCCTCGACTAGCGGGGGGGCCGTCTACGAGCAGTACTTC	CASTSGGAVYEQYF
TRBV19	TRBD1	TRBJ1-2	.	TGTGCCAGTAGCCGCTCAGGGGGACAGGGGAGGTATGGCTACACCTTC	CASSRSGGQGRYGYTF